This is a list of T cell receptor beta chains from one sample in a study of blood T cell repertoires in COVID-19. The table came from immunoSEQ multiplex PCR; TCRdb's copy has only in-frame clones and leaves some out. The sample includes over 300,000 clones, around 92% of them seen just once. Material: peripheral blood. All receptors derive from a man between 18 and 35 years old who had recovered from COVID-19. Each CDR3 is given with its conserved first and last residue. The D gene is left open where the match is weak. Where a row states a size, it is once, few, many or the class of an expanded clone; other rows omit it.

NA	NA	TRBV19	TRBJ2-7	TGTGCCAGTAGGAATGCGGGGGCGGACGAGCAGTACTTC	CASRNAGADEQYF
TRBD1	once	TRBV4-3	TRBJ1-1	TGCGCCAGCAGCCAAGATACAGGGGCAAACACTGAAGCTTTCTTT	CASSQDTGANTEAFF
NA	NA	TRBV6-4	TRBJ1-3	TGTGCCAGCAGGTTCGAACAGGGTTCTGGAAACACCATATATTTT	CASRFEQGSGNTIYF
NA	NA	TRBV4-1	TRBJ1-1	TGCGCCAGCAGCACATACTCGAGGTCGAACACTGAAGCTTTCTTT	CASSTYSRSNTEAFF
NA	once	TRBV5-8	TRBJ1-1	TGTGCCAGCAGACGGGAGGCGGGGAACACTGAAGCTTTCTTT	CASRREAGNTEAFF
NA	NA	TRBV5-1	TRBJ1-1	TGCGCCAGCAGCCCCCGAGATCTGGGGCTGAACACTGAAGCTTTCTTT	CASSPRDLGLNTEAFF
TRBD1	NA	TRBV15	TRBJ1-4	TGTGCCACCAGCAGCCCCGGGACAGGGAGCGAAAAACTGTTTTTT	CATSSPGTGSEKLFF
TRBD2	NA	TRBV9	TRBJ2-7	TGTGCCAGCAGCGTTAGCGGGAGTCTGGGCGAGCAGTACTTC	CASSVSGSLGEQYF
NA	NA	TRBV2	TRBJ2-1	TGTGCCAGCAGTGATTCGGCGGGGTCTGACAATGAGCAGTTCTTC	CASSDSAGSDNEQFF
NA	NA	TRBV9	TRBJ1-1	TGTGCCAGCAGCCCCTTCTTGGGCCTGCTGAACACTGAAGCTTTCTTT	CASSPFLGLLNTEAFF
TRBD1	NA	TRBV7-3	TRBJ1-1	TGTGCCAGCAGCTTACGTAGACAGGGGGGCACTGAAGCTTTCTTT	CASSLRRQGGTEAFF
TRBD1	NA	TRBV7-9	TRBJ1-2	TGTGCCAGCAGCTTGGGACAGGGGCTTTCCTATGGCTACACCTTC	CASSLGQGLSYGYTF
TRBD1	NA	TRBV14	TRBJ1-1	TGTGCCAGCAGCCAAGTTCCCTCGTCAGGGGGCCTCACTGAAGCTTTCTTT	CASSQVPSSGGLTEAFF
NA	once	TRBV5-4	TRBJ1-1	TGTGCCAGCAGCTTGGGGACGGGAAAGAACACTGAAGCTTTCTTT	CASSLGTGKNTEAFF
NA	NA	TRBV20-1	TRBJ1-1	TGCAGTGCTAAACGCGAGGTCGTTTTCTTT	CSAKREVVFF
TRBD1	NA	TRBV29-1	TRBJ1-1	TGCAGCGTTCTGGACAGGCCGAACACTGAAGCTTTCTTT	CSVLDRPNTEAFF
NA	once	TRBV12-3/TRBV12-4	TRBJ2-5	TGTGCCAGCAGGGGCGGGTCTGAGACCCAGTACTTC	CASRGGSETQYF